The 23 T cell receptor beta chains below come from one sample, sequenced in a study of blood T cell repertoires in COVID-19. The protocol was immunoSEQ multiplex PCR, while the TCRdb copy is restricted to in-frame clones and leaves out a portion. The table shows approximately 280,000 clones, with around 85% occurring only once. Input material: peripheral blood. The source of these receptors is a woman in her sixties or seventies with acute or convalescent COVID-19.

V usage is TRBV27 and J usage is TRBJ1-6; possible D gene TRBD1, 5 bases. The CDR3 totals 15 residues. The V end lost 6 bases, the J end lost 6 bases, and 15 bases lay between the germline ends. Looked up from germline, CDR1 is MNHEY and CDR2 is SMNVEV (reference sequence). CDR3 sequence reads: CASSSTVRSNSPLHF. The CDR3 DNA follows: TGTGCCAGCAGCTCGACAGTGAGAAGTAATTCACCCCTCCACTTT.

Points on this clone: This same CDR3 is encoded by further DNA sequences in the sample. The chain uses TRBV3-1 (or the pseudogene TRBV3-2) and TRBJ2-1, with D possibly TRBD2 on 5 matching bases. This CDR3 comprises 15 residues. The germline V and J ends were trimmed by 1 base and 1 base, with 8 bases remaining between them. Germline values: CDR1 LGHDT, CDR2 YNNKEL (reference sequence). The CDR3 loop is CASSQVRVSYNEQFF. CDR3 sequence (DNA): TGTGCCAGCAGCCAAGTGAGGGTGTCCTACAATGAGCAGTTCTTC.

V and J are TRBV5-1 and TRBJ2-1; 11 bases map to TRBD2. This CDR3 has 14 residues. The germline V gene encodes CDR1 SGHRS and CDR2 YFSETQ. J gave up 10 bases and V 5 bases, and 8 bases lay outside the gene matches. DNA of the CDR3: TGCGCCAGCAGTCGTAGCGGGGGGGATGGAGAGCAGTTCTTC. This gives the protein CASSRSGGDGEQFF.

Remarks on this clone: This sample also contains other DNA sequences that code for the same CDR3. The rearrangement joins TRBV24-1 to TRBJ2-3; no firm D call. Trimming took 4 bases from V and 0 from J, leaving 7 bases between them. Per germline, CDR1 KGHDR and CDR2 SFDVKD. The CDR3 loop spans 14 amino acids. The CDR3 sequence is CATSDSRSTDTQYF. For the CDR3, the DNA is TGTGCCACCAGTGACTCCAGGAGCACAGATACGCAGTATTTT.

V and J are TRBV19 and TRBJ2-2; TRBD2 matches 7 bases. Trimming cost V 6 bases and J 3 bases; bases outside gene matches: 7. There are 15 residues in the CDR3. The germline gives CDR1 LNHDA, CDR2 SQIVND (reference sequence). CDR3 sequence (DNA): TGTGCCAGTAGGAGAGCGGGGTGGGACACCGGGGAGCTGTTTTTT. It specifies CASRRAGWDTGELFF.

The chain carries TRBV7-3 and TRBJ1-1; a weak D match, TRBD1 (5 bases). The CDR3 sequence is 13 residues long. V lost 3 bases, J lost 4 bases, and 9 bases lay in between. Germline CDR1 and CDR2: SGHTA and FQGTGA. The CDR3 DNA is TGTGCCAGCAGCTTGGAGGGGAGCACTGAAGCTTTCTTT. It specifies CASSLEGSTEAFF.

V usage is TRBV21-1 and J usage is TRBJ2-2; the D call of TRBD1 is as the table states it, not checked on the DNA. TRBV21-1 is tagged as a pseudogene. The CDR3 sequence is 15 residues long. The CDR3 DNA reads TGTGCCAGCAGCGGTCACAGGGGGTGGTGTGGGGAGCTGTTTTTT. This translates into CASSGHRGWCGELFF.

This clone was counted a single time. The chain carries TRBV5-4 and TRBJ2-5; 7 positions match TRBD2. Germline V lookup: CDR1 SGHNT, CDR2 YYREEE (reference sequence). Trimming took 8 bases from V and 2 from J; bases not matched to a gene: 6. This CDR3 is 13 amino acids long. The CDR3 protein is CASRAGHQETQYF. CDR3 nucleotides: TGTGCCAGTCGAGCGGGGCATCAAGAGACCCAGTACTTC.

The J gene is TRBJ1-2, the V gene TRBV6-1, with a possible D match to TRBD1 (6 bases). From germline, CDR1 is MNHNS and CDR2 SASEGT. Trimming removed 3 bases at V and 2 bases at J, with 13 bases between. CDR3 length: 15 residues. CDR3 protein: CASSEAGGANYGYTF. Written as DNA, the CDR3 is TGTGCCAGCAGTGAGGCCGGGGGGGCAAACTATGGCTACACCTTC.

CDR3 coding DNA: TGTGCCAGCAGTGTTCAGCGGGGGAGCTCCTACGAGCAGTACTTC. This encodes CASSVQRGSSYEQYF. The chain uses TRBV2 and TRBJ2-7; 8 bases map to TRBD2. Germline loops: CDR1 SNHLY, CDR2 FYNNEI. V was clipped by 4 bases and J by 0 bases; unmatched bases: 5. The CDR3 totals 15 residues.

This clone was counted once. V and J are TRBV5-6 and TRBJ2-5; the match to TRBD1 covers 9 bases. CDR1 and CDR2 (germline): SGHDT, YYEEEE. CDR3 length: 15 residues. J was trimmed by 4 bases and V by 0 bases; bases with no gene match: 4. The CDR3 loop reads CASSLEQGAGETQYF. Here the CDR3 DNA reads TGTGCCAGCAGCTTGGAACAGGGGGCTGGAGAGACCCAGTACTTC.

This rearrangement joins TRBV5-1 to TRBJ2-5, with 14 bases matching TRBD2. This CDR3 comprises 15 residues. Germline V CDR1 and CDR2: SGHRS, YFSETQ. V gave up 4 bases and J gave up 3 bases; unmatched junction bases: 2. The CDR3 nucleotides are TGCGCCAGCAGCGGGACTAGCGGGGGAGAAGAGACCCAGTACTTC. It encodes CASSGTSGGEETQYF.

The gene calls are TRBV10-3 and TRBJ2-1; TRBD1 aligns across 8 bases. Trimming removed 3 bases from V and 4 bases from J; junction bases left unmatched: 8. The CDR3 loop spans 16 amino acids. In germline, CDR1 is ENHRY, CDR2 SYGVKD. This CDR3 is CAISEFSGQGYNEQFF. The CDR3 DNA is TGTGCCATCAGTGAATTTAGTGGACAGGGTTACAATGAGCAGTTCTTC.

The chain uses TRBV7-9 and TRBJ1-2; no definite D call. The CDR3 has 15 amino acids. V gave up 5 bases and J gave up 5 bases, with 18 bases separating them. CDR1 and CDR2 from the germline V gene are SEHNR and FQNEAQ (reference sequence). The CDR3 nucleotides read TGTGCCAGCAGCCCTCCGCAGCGAGCCTCTTATGGCTACACCTTC. Its protein product is CASSPPQRASYGYTF.

This clone was observed a single time. The chain carries TRBV21-1 and TRBJ1-5. TRBV21-1 is designated a pseudogene. This CDR3 region has 15 residues. CDR3 region: CASSTAVPLEQPQHF. DNA for the CDR3: TGTGCCAGCAGCACCGCCGTCCCTCTAGAGCAGCCCCAGCATTTT.

Concerning this clone: An end of the junction does not agree with germline; a read error may underlie this. V gene TRBV6-6 combines with J gene TRBJ1-4; possible D gene TRBD1, 5 bases. CDR1 and CDR2 (germline): MNHNY, SVGAGI (reference sequence). This CDR3 comprises 16 residues. This CDR3 reads CTSSHGDRTTNEKLFF. The CDR3 nucleotides are TGTACCAGCAGCCACGGAGACAGAACAACTAATGAAAAACTGTTTTTT.

The J gene is TRBJ2-7, the V gene TRBV5-1; 7 bases agree with TRBD2. CDR1 is SGHRS, CDR2 YFSETQ, per germline. The CDR3 contains 13 residues. Trimming took 4 bases from V and 5 from J; bases not matched to a gene: 6. DNA of the CDR3: TGCGCCAGCAGCGGGAGCGGGGCCGACGAGCAGTACTTC. Translating it yields CASSGSGADEQYF.

The chain carries TRBV11-3 and TRBJ2-1, with TRBD2 identical over 10 bases. The J segment lost 9 bases and the V segment lost 5 bases, leaving 4 bases of the junction unmatched. Germline V gene lookup returns CDR1 SGHNT and CDR2 YENEEA. The length of the CDR3 is 13 residues. For the CDR3, the DNA is TGTGCCAGCAGCGTGGGACTAGCGAGTGAGCAGTTCTTC. Translation: CASSVGLASEQFF.

This chain connects TRBV30 to TRBJ1-1; 9 positions match TRBD1. V gave up 5 bases and J gave up 4 bases; unmatched junction bases: 5. CDR1 and CDR2 from the germline V gene are GTSNPN and SVGIG (reference sequence). The length of the CDR3 is 13 residues. The CDR3 region is CAWGTGRSTEAFF. Here the CDR3 DNA reads TGTGCCTGGGGGACAGGGAGAAGCACTGAAGCTTTCTTT.

The chain employs TRBV9 and TRBJ2-7; 9 positions agree with TRBD1. Losses at the gene ends were 1 base for V and 2 bases for J; bases not matched to a gene: 10. Germline V gene sequence: CDR1 SGDLS, CDR2 YYNGEE. This CDR3 is built from 17 residues. This chain's CDR3 is CASSVSHGGQGPYEQYF. The CDR3 nucleotides are TGTGCCAGCAGCGTATCCCATGGGGGACAGGGTCCCTACGAGCAGTACTTC.

The chain employs TRBV19 and TRBJ1-5, with TRBD1 as a possible D gene (5 bases). Trimming stripped 6 bases from V and 6 bases from J, with 15 bases between. The CDR3 has 14 residues. Looked up from germline, CDR1 is LNHDA and CDR2 is SQIVND (reference sequence). The DNA for the CDR3 is TGTGCCAGTAGCGACGGGGGTTCGTTTCAGCCCCAGCATTTT. Its translation is CASSDGGSFQPQHF. Combining the CDR3 with reference TRBV19 and TRBJ1-5 gives the whole variable domain DGGITQSPKYLFRKEGQNVTLSCEQNLNHDAMYWYRQDPGQGLRLIYYSQIVNDFQKGDIAEGYSVSREKKESFPLTVTSAQKNPTAFYLCASSDGGSFQPQHFGDGTRLSIL.

Turning to this clone: This specimen includes other DNA sequences encoding the same CDR3. J is TRBJ2-5 and V is TRBV18; no clear D. The germline CDR1 and CDR2 sequences are KGHSH and LQKENI. The CDR3 has 13 residues. V was pared by 2 bases and J by 1 base, with 5 bases between. The CDR3 nucleotides read TGTGCCAGCTCACCAGGGCTCCAAGAGACCCAGTACTTC. As protein: CASSPGLQETQYF.

This sequence joins TRBV7-9 and TRBJ1-5; maybe TRBD1 (6 bases). The CDR3 extends over 15 amino acids. V gave up 2 bases and J gave up 7 bases, with 15 bases separating them. Per germline, CDR1 SEHNR and CDR2 FQNEAQ (reference sequence). The CDR3 nucleotides read TGTGCCAGCAGCTTATCTTACAGGGTAGGGCAGCCCCAGCATTTT. Translation gives CASSLSYRVGQPQHF.